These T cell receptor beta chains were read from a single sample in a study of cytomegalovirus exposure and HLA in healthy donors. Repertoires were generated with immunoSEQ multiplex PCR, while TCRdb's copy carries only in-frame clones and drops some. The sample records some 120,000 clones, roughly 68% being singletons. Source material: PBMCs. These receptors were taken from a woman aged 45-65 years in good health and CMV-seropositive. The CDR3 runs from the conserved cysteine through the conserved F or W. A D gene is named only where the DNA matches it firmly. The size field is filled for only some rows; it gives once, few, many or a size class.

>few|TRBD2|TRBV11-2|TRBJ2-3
TGTGCCAGCAGTCTCCTTAGCGGGAGAGCACAAGATACGCAGTATTTT
CASSLLSGRAQDTQYF
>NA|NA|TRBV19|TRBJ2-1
TGTGCCAGTAGTATAAGCGGTGGTGAGCAGTTCTTC
CASSISGGEQFF
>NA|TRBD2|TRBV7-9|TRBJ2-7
TGTTCCAGCAGCTTAGCGGGCTTTAGCGGGGATAGGACCTACGAGCAGTACTTC
CSSSLAGFSGDRTYEQYF
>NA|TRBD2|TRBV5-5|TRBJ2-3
TGTGCCAGCAGCTCAGGAGCGGGGGGGCTGGCTAATACGCAGTATTTT
CASSSGAGGLANTQYF
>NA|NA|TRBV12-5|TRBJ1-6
TGTGCTAGTGGTTTGGTACTGAAGTTTAATTCACCCCTCCACTTT
CASGLVLKFNSPLHF
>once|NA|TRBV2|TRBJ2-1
TGTGCCAGCAGTGAAGCGGCCCTCTACAATGAGCAGTTCTTC
CASSEAALYNEQFF
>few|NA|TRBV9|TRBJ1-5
TGTGCCAGCAGACAGTGGGCCCAAGGGCCCCAGCATTTT
CASRQWAQGPQHF
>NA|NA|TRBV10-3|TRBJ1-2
TGTGCCATCAGTGAGTCGACTCGGACATCTTACACTTTTTCGAGTGGCTACACCTTC
CAISESTRTSYTFSSGYTF
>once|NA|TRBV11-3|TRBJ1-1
TGTGCCAGCAGCGCGGGGGGGCTTGAAGCTTTCTTT
CASSAGGLEAFF
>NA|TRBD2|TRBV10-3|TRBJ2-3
TGTGCCATCAAGAGCGGGGGGGCAAACGGAGATACGCAGTATTTT
CAIKSGGANGDTQYF